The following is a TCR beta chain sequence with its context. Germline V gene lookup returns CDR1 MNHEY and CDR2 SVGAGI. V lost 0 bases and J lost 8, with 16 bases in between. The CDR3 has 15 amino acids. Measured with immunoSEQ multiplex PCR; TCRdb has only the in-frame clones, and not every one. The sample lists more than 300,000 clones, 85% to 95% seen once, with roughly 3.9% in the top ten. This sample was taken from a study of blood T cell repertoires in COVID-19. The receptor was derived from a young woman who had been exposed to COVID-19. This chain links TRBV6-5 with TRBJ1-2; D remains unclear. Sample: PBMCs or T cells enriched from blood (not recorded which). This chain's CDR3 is CASSYSMAGGDGYTF. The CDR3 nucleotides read TGTGCCAGCAGTTACTCGATGGCGGGAGGTGACGGCTACACCTTC.